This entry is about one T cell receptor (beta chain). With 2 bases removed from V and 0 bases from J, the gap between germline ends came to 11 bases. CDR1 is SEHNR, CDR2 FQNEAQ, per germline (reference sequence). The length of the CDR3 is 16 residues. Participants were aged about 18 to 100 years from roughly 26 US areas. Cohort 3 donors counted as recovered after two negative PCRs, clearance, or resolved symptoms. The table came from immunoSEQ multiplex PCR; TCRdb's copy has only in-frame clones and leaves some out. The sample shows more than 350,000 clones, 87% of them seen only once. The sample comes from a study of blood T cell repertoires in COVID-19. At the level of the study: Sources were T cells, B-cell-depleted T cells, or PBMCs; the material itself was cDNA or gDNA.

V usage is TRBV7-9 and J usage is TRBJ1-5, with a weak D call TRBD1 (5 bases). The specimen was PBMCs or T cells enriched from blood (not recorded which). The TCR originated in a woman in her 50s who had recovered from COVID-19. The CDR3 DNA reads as TGTGCCAGCAGCTTATTCACAGGCTATAGCAATCAGCCCCAGCATTTT. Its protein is CASSLFTGYSNQPQHF.